This T cell receptor (beta chain) appears in the sequencing data of a study of T cells after yellow fever vaccination. Study summary: Preparation of the low-cell-number fractions used SMART-Seq v4 Ultra Low Input.

From the 5' RACE reads, TCRdb called clonotypes with MiXCR, one entry per CDR3 protein. Here the sample spans some 160,000 distinct CDR3 sequences, 6% to 7.5% being singletons. The germline V gene has CDR1 DFQATT and CDR2 SNEGSKA (reference sequence). V shed 6 bases and J shed 10 bases, with 15 bases lying between them. There are 11 residues in the CDR3. This receptor was obtained from a man younger than 30 who received the YFV17D yellow fever vaccine. Sequencing used CD4+ T cells sorted from PBMCs, obtained 5 days after the first yellow fever vaccination. V and J are TRBV20-1 and TRBJ1-2; D is undetermined. In nucleotides, the CDR3 is TGCAGTGCCCGGCCGGGGATAATCTACACCTTC. It encodes CSARPGIIYTF.